This TCR beta chain was captured in a study of response to subunit inactivated influenza vaccine. Findings of the study overall: Each seasonal influenza vaccination, the authors suggested, recruits few new T cells.

Concerning this clonotype: Its antigen is unknown. Germline is not matched at one junction end, which may reflect a read error.

This CDR3 has 13 residues. Each CDR3 protein gets one entry after TCRdb re-called the RT-PCR reads with MiXCR. Among 550,000 to 650,000 distinct CDR3 sequences listed, over 9.5% were seen once. The sequenced sample was PBMCs from blood, obtained on the day of vaccination. V and J are TRBV12-3 or TRBV12-4 and TRBJ2-2; 9 nucleotides line up with TRBD2. The receptor comes from a man aged 45 to 65 who received an inactivated influenza vaccine. The CDR3 nucleotides read TGTGCCAGCAGTATAGCGGGAGCCGGGGAGCTGTTTTTT. This gives the protein CASSIAGAGELFF.